Listed below are T cell receptor beta chains from one sample, sequenced in a study of T cell responses to AZD1222 COVID-19 vaccine. Libraries were prepared by immunoSEQ multiplex PCR; TCRdb keeps only in-frame clonotypes and omits some of them. The table shows some 150,000 clones, with around 83% occurring only once. Here the sequenced sample was peripheral blood, taken 28 days after the second AZD1222 dose. These receptors all stem from an adult who received the AZD1222 COVID-19 vaccine. Both conserved end residues are part of each CDR3. Fields, in order: CDR3 length, D gene, clone size, V gene, J gene, CDR3 DNA, CDR3 protein. D genes are given only for firm matches. Clone size appears in some rows only: once, few, many, or a class for an expanded clone.

length: 14; D: -; size: -; V: TRBV7-2; J: TRBJ1-2; DNA: TGTGCCAGCAGCCCTGCCCGATCGGAGAATGGCTACACCTTC; CDR3: CASSPARSENGYTF
length: 13; D: -; size: -; V: TRBV19; J: TRBJ2-5; DNA: TGTGCCAGTAGGGAGACAGCCCAAGAGACCCAGTACTTC; CDR3: CASRETAQETQYF
length: 15; D: TRBD1; size: few; V: TRBV5-4; J: TRBJ2-7; DNA: TGTGCCAGCAGCCTGGGGGACAGGGGCTCCTACGAGCAGTACTTC; CDR3: CASSLGDRGSYEQYF
length: 15; D: -; size: once; V: TRBV9; J: TRBJ1-1; DNA: TGTGCCAGCAGCGCCCCCCAGCCAGGGGCCACTGAAGCTTTCTTT; CDR3: CASSAPQPGATEAFF
length: 16; D: -; size: -; V: TRBV7-2; J: TRBJ2-3; DNA: TGTGCCAGCAGCCCGGGACACCTACGAGCGGCAGATACGCAGTATTTT; CDR3: CASSPGHLRAADTQYF
length: 13; D: TRBD1; size: -; V: TRBV12-3/TRBV12-4; J: TRBJ1-2; DNA: TGTGCCAGCAGTTCGGGGACAGGGTTGGGCTACACCTTC; CDR3: CASSSGTGLGYTF
length: 16; D: TRBD2; size: -; V: TRBV2; J: TRBJ2-5; DNA: TGTGCCAGCAGTCTAGAGGCTAGCGGCCTGCAAGAGACCCAGTACTTC; CDR3: CASSLEASGLQETQYF
length: 11; D: -; size: -; V: TRBV28; J: TRBJ1-1; DNA: TGTGCCAGCAGTTTTCAAAACCAAGCTTTCTTT; CDR3: CASSFQNQAFF
length: 15; D: TRBD1; size: -; V: TRBV30; J: TRBJ1-4; DNA: TGTGCCTGGAGTTCCCCCGGACAGGGGCTTGAAAAACTGTTTTTT; CDR3: CAWSSPGQGLEKLFF
length: 14; D: -; size: -; V: TRBV27; J: TRBJ1-3; DNA: TGTGCCAGCAGACCACAGGGCTCTGGAAACACCATATATTTT; CDR3: CASRPQGSGNTIYF
length: 13; D: -; size: -; V: TRBV9; J: TRBJ2-7; DNA: TGTGCCAGCGCCCCCCCCCTTTCATACGAGCAGTACTTC; CDR3: CASAPPLSYEQYF
length: 17; D: -; size: -; V: TRBV5-5; J: TRBJ1-5; DNA: TGTGCCAGCAGCCCGGTTCCCTTTGACGGAGGAGATCAGCCCCAGCATTTT; CDR3: CASSPVPFDGGDQPQHF
length: 14; D: -; size: -; V: TRBV7-8; J: TRBJ1-5; DNA: TGTGCCAGCAGCCCGGAGACAAGCAATCAGCCCCAGCATTTT; CDR3: CASSPETSNQPQHF
length: 16; D: TRBD2; size: -; V: TRBV14; J: TRBJ2-1; DNA: TGTGCCAGCAGCCAAGTAAAGCTAGCGGGATACAATGAGCAGTTCTTC; CDR3: CASSQVKLAGYNEQFF
length: 12; D: -; size: -; V: TRBV6-5; J: TRBJ2-5; DNA: TGTGCCAGCAGTTCGCCCGGGGAGACCCAGTACTTC; CDR3: CASSSPGETQYF
length: 19; D: TRBD2; size: -; V: TRBV19; J: TRBJ2-3; DNA: TGTGCCAGCAACAAACCGGGACTAGCGGGAGGGGAGAATACAGATACGCAGTATTTT; CDR3: CASNKPGLAGGENTDTQYF
length: 12; D: -; size: -; V: TRBV12-3/TRBV12-4; J: TRBJ2-7; DNA: TGTGCCAGCAGTTATTCCGGAGGCGAGCAGTACTTC; CDR3: CASSYSGGEQYF
length: 14; D: -; size: -; V: TRBV27; J: TRBJ2-2; DNA: TGTGCCAGCAGTTTCTACAGGGCTACCGGGGAGCTGTTTTTT; CDR3: CASSFYRATGELFF
length: 19; D: -; size: -; V: TRBV21-1; J: TRBJ2-7; DNA: TGTGCCAGCAGCACTATGAGGGAGGGAGGGGCGACAGGAGACTACGAGCAGTACTTC; CDR3: CASSTMREGGATGDYEQYF
length: 13; D: -; size: -; V: TRBV18; J: TRBJ2-1; DNA: TGTGCCAGCTCAAGCAAATCGGGCGATGAGCAGTTCTTC; CDR3: CASSSKSGDEQFF
length: 13; D: -; size: -; V: TRBV27; J: TRBJ2-7; DNA: TGTGCCAGCCGATTAAGGAGCTCCTACGAGCAGTACTTC; CDR3: CASRLRSSYEQYF
length: 17; D: -; size: few; V: TRBV11-2; J: TRBJ2-7; DNA: TGTGCCAGCAGTCTCCGGGACTCCAAAGTCTCCGCCTACGAGCAGTACTTC; CDR3: CASSLRDSKVSAYEQYF
length: 14; D: -; size: once; V: TRBV13; J: TRBJ2-5; DNA: TGTGCCAGCAGCCCCCAACTAGCAAGAGAGACCCAGTACTTC; CDR3: CASSPQLARETQYF
length: 16; D: TRBD2; size: -; V: TRBV27; J: TRBJ2-1; DNA: TGTGCCAGCAGTTTACAATTAGCGGGCGGGTGGAATGAGCAGTTCTTC; CDR3: CASSLQLAGGWNEQFF
length: 14; D: TRBD1; size: -; V: TRBV9; J: TRBJ1-1; DNA: TGTGCCAGCAGCGCGACAGGGATGGGGACTGAAGCTTTCTTT; CDR3: CASSATGMGTEAFF
length: 16; D: TRBD2; size: -; V: TRBV3-1/TRBV3-2; J: TRBJ2-3; DNA: TGTGCCAGCAGCCTGCAGTCCCCGGGGGGGACAGATACGCAGTATTTT; CDR3: CASSLQSPGGTDTQYF
length: 12; D: -; size: -; V: TRBV5-1; J: TRBJ2-7; DNA: TGCGCCAGCAGCTTGAGGGGCTACGAGCAGTACTTC; CDR3: CASSLRGYEQYF